Included here is one TCR beta chain sequence, with context. The sample originates from a study of technical replicates of blood from several donors. Clones were read by immunoSEQ multiplex PCR, and TCRdb kept only the in-frame ones, dropping some. Of roughly 68,000 clones detected, around 86% appear once; the ten largest clones hold over 4%. There are 12 residues in the CDR3. Germline CDR1 reads LNHDA; CDR2 reads SQIVND (reference sequence). V was clipped by 9 bases and J by 2 bases, with 10 bases between them. Sequencing was done on a sample of PBMCs. This chain joins TRBV19 and TRBJ1-2; possibly TRBD1 for D (5 bases). The receptor was isolated from a human donor in good health. Some clones in this sample may be carry-over from other donors' samples. The CDR3 protein is CASQSGNYGYTF. Here the CDR3 DNA reads TGTGCCAGCCAATCAGGGAACTATGGCTACACCTTC.